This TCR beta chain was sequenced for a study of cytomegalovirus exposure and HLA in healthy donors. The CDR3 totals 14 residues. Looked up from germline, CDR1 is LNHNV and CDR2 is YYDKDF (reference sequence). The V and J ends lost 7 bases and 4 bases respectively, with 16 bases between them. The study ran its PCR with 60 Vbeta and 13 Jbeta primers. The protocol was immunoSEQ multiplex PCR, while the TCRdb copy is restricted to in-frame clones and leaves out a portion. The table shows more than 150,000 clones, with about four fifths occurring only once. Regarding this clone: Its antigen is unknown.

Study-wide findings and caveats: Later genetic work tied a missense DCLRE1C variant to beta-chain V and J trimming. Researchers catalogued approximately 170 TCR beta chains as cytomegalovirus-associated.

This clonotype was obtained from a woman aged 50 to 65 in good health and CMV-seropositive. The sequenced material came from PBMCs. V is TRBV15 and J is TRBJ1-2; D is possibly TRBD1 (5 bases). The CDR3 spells CATTPGAGGYGYTF. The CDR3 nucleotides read TGTGCCACCACCCCTGGGGCCGGTGGCTATGGCTACACCTTC.